The 5 T cell receptor beta chains in this list originate from one sample, sequenced in a study of T cells after posttransplantation cyclophosphamide. Clones were read by immunoSEQ multiplex PCR, and TCRdb kept only the in-frame ones, dropping some. The data show roughly 35,000 clones, with none appearing a single time. The sequenced sample consisted of PBMCs. These receptors were taken from a woman aged 50 to 65 in good health and a related stem cell transplant donor.

This clone was picked up many times. The chain combines TRBV19 with TRBJ2-7, with 7 positions matching TRBD2. Per germline, CDR1 LNHDA and CDR2 SQIVND (reference sequence). The J segment lost 3 bases and the V segment lost 6 bases, leaving 11 bases of the junction unmatched. CDR3 size: 15 residues. CDR3 DNA sequence: TGTGCCAGTAGCTCACCCCTAGCGGCGGTCTACGAGCAGTACTTC. It translates to CASSSPLAAVYEQYF.

This clone occurred many times. V usage is TRBV7-6 and J usage is TRBJ1-1; TRBD1 might be the D (6 bases). CDR3 length: 14 amino acids. Trimming removed 5 bases from V and 5 bases from J, with 15 bases in between. The germline V gene encodes CDR1 SGHVS and CDR2 FNYEAQ. Here the CDR3 reads CASSPERRGTEAFF. CDR3 DNA sequence: TGTGCCAGCAGCCCAGAACGAAGGGGGACTGAAGCTTTCTTT.

This clone was recorded many times. CDR3 in amino acids: CASTDSSGGGYEQFF. In DNA, the CDR3 is TGTGCCAGTACCGATTCTAGCGGGGGTGGGTATGAGCAGTTCTTC. This chain uses TRBV19 with TRBJ2-1; 10 bases agree with TRBD2. This CDR3 comprises 15 residues. From germline, CDR1 is LNHDA and CDR2 SQIVND (reference sequence). Trimming at V came to 7 bases and at J to 8 bases, leaving 11 bases not matched to a gene. The whole variable domain, remainder taken from reference TRBV19 and TRBJ2-1, is DGGITQSPKYLFRKEGQNVTLSCEQNLNHDAMYWYRQDPGQGLRLIYYSQIVNDFQKGDIAEGYSVSREKKESFPLTVTSAQKNPTAFYLCASTDSSGGGYEQFFGPGTRLTVL.

This clone showed up many times. This rearrangement joins TRBV27 to TRBJ2-1, with 11 bases aligning to TRBD2. The CDR3 runs 15 residues. Germline-derived CDR1 and CDR2 are MNHEY and SMNVEV (reference sequence). V was pared by 5 bases and J by 9 bases, with 9 bases of the junction left unmatched. The CDR3 here is CASSATGTSGFEQFF. In DNA, the CDR3 is TGTGCCAGCAGTGCCACCGGGACTAGCGGTTTTGAGCAGTTCTTC.

The chain has TRBV30 and TRBJ1-2, with unresolved D. Germline lookup yields CDR1 GTSNPN and CDR2 SVGIG (reference sequence). The length of the CDR3 is 12 residues. The V end lost 4 bases, the J end lost 8 bases, and 14 bases lay between the germline ends. Here the CDR3 reads CAWILSVRGYTF. For the CDR3, the DNA is TGTGCCTGGATTTTATCCGTGCGGGGCTACACCTTC. Looking up the rest from reference TRBV30 and TRBJ1-2 gives the full variable domain: SQTIHQWPATLVQPVGSPLSLECTVEGTSNPNLYWYRQAAGRGLQLLFYSVGIGQISSEVPQNLSASRPQDRQFILSSKKLLLSDSGFYLCAWILSVRGYTFGSGTRLTVV.